Shown below are 21 T cell receptor beta chains from a single sample sequenced in a study of T-cell memory formation after mild COVID-19 (dated by TCRdb to the early 2020s). The library was prepared using 5' RACE. The instrument given in TCRdb is Illumina NovaSeq 6000. TCRdb reran the public reads through fastp at Q25 and MiXCR, keeping productive beta chains. When rows share a CDR3 protein, they turn into one entry using the most common DNA and genes. The sample table lists about 470,000 distinct CDR3 sequences, around a quarter of them with a count of one. Of the sample, under 15% falls within the top ten clones. Sequencing was performed on PBMCs or a T cell subset sorted from them (not recorded which). These receptors were collected from an adult woman who had mild COVID-19 (a few samples of this study predate the infection). The sample titles of this study are shuffled in the database, so cell type and time point are left out; the donor was told from shared clones.

This clonotype was seen more than once but under ten times. The chain employs TRBV7-2 and TRBJ2-5; D is unclear. From germline, CDR1 is SGHTA and CDR2 FQGNSA. The CDR3 spans 12 residues. Trimming shortened V by 5 bases and J by 5 bases, and 9 bases separated the two germline ends. The CDR3 region has the DNA TGTGCCAGCAGCCTCGCCCCGGAGACCCAGTACTTC. It encodes CASSLAPETQYF.

This clonotype was observed many times. This chain connects TRBV27 to TRBJ2-3, with D maybe TRBD2 (7 bases). The germline V and J ends were trimmed by 4 bases and 11 bases, with 10 bases remaining between them. The CDR3 contains 11 residues. Germline lookup yields CDR1 MNHEY and CDR2 SMNVEV (reference sequence). This chain's CDR3 is CASSWRGRQYF. CDR3 nucleotides: TGTGCCAGCAGTTGGCGGGGGCGGCAGTATTTT.

The V and J genes are TRBV29-1 and TRBJ1-2; 7 positions match TRBD1. The J segment lost 4 bases and the V segment lost 1 base, leaving 3 bases of the junction unmatched. The V gene's germline CDR1 is SQVTM and CDR2 ANQGSEA. The CDR3 extends over 13 amino acids. The chain's CDR3 is CSVEGQGVYGYTF. CDR3 DNA sequence: TGCAGCGTTGAAGGGCAGGGGGTCTATGGCTACACCTTC.

The gene calls are TRBV24-1 and TRBJ2-3, with D unclear. Per the germline V gene, CDR1 is KGHDR and CDR2 is SFDVKD. The CDR3 is 13 amino acids. V was cut by 7 bases and J by 0 bases, with 7 bases left in between. Written as DNA, the CDR3 is TGTGCCACCAGGGGCAGTAGCACAGATACGCAGTATTTT. This codes for CATRGSSTDTQYF.

The chain links TRBV5-1 to TRBJ2-3; 9 nucleotides match TRBD2. Germline V gene sequence: CDR1 SGHRS, CDR2 YFSETQ. V lost 4 bases and J lost 7; bases outside the gene matches: 13. CDR3 length: 16 amino acids. CDR3: CASSPGISGRSHTQYF. CDR3 nucleotides: TGCGCCAGCAGCCCGGGGATTAGCGGGAGATCACATACGCAGTATTTT.

This chain uses TRBV5-1 with TRBJ1-2; possible D gene TRBD1, 5 bases. The V gene lost 4 bases and the J gene lost 8 bases, with 18 bases spanning the gap. The CDR3 has 14 residues. CDR1 SGHRS and CDR2 YFSETQ come from the germline V gene. The CDR3 DNA follows: TGCGCCAGCAGCCTCGGATGGGCAGGGCAAGGCTACACCTTC. Translating it yields CASSLGWAGQGYTF.

This clonotype was detected once. The chain is built from TRBV5-1 and TRBJ2-1, with 13 bases matching TRBD2. The germline gives CDR1 SGHRS, CDR2 YFSETQ. The CDR3 is 17 amino acids. Trimming cost V 4 bases and J 1 base; bases outside gene matches: 5. This CDR3 is CASSLGLAGASYNEQFF. Here the CDR3 DNA reads TGCGCCAGCAGCCTCGGACTAGCGGGAGCGTCCTACAATGAGCAGTTCTTC.

The chain carries TRBV19 and TRBJ1-4, with a possible D match to TRBD1 (6 bases). CDR1 is LNHDA, CDR2 SQIVND, per germline (reference sequence). The CDR3 consists of 13 residues. The V end lost 9 bases, the J end lost 5 bases, and 13 bases lay between the germline ends. CDR3 sequence reads: CASLGQINEKLFF. The CDR3 DNA reads as TGTGCCAGCCTCGGACAGATCAATGAAAAACTGTTTTTT.

CDR3 amino acids: CASSFPTGTSGNEQFF. The CDR3 DNA is TGTGCCAGCAGCTTCCCCACCGGGACTAGCGGAAATGAGCAGTTCTTC. The V call is TRBV7-9, the J call TRBJ2-1; 11 bases map to TRBD2. Germline lookup yields CDR1 SEHNR and CDR2 FQNEAQ (reference sequence). This CDR3 has 16 residues. V shed 3 bases, J shed 7 bases, and the junction held 8 bases outside the gene matches.

The chain employs TRBV7-9 and TRBJ2-7, with unresolved D. The V end lost 5 bases, the J end lost 0 bases, and 5 bases lay between the germline ends. The CDR3 contains 12 residues. Germline V gives CDR1 SEHNR, CDR2 FQNEAQ (reference sequence). The CDR3 nucleotides read TGTGCCAGCAGCCCCCTCTCCTACGAGCAGTACTTC. This translates into CASSPLSYEQYF. Complete variable domain (other parts from reference TRBV7-9 and TRBJ2-7): DTGVSQNPRHKITKRGQNVTFRCDPISEHNRLYWYRQTLGQGPEFLTYFQNEAQLEKSRLLSDRFSAERPKGSFSTLEIQRTEQGDSAMYLCASSPLSYEQYFGPGTRLTVT.

V and J are TRBV27 and TRBJ2-2; D remains unclear. The germline CDR1 and CDR2 sequences are MNHEY and SMNVEV (reference sequence). The length of the CDR3 is 16 residues. The V and J ends lost 1 base and 1 base respectively, with 10 bases between them. CDR3 protein: CASSLLLSGNTGELFF. The CDR3 nucleotides are TGTGCCAGCAGTTTATTGCTCTCGGGGAACACCGGGGAGCTGTTTTTT.

V and J are TRBV7-8 and TRBJ2-2; the D is unclear. Deletions cut 5 bases from V and 0 bases from J, with 7 bases between. The CDR3 totals 14 residues. Germline CDR1 and CDR2: SGHVS and FQNEAQ. The CDR3 DNA follows: TGTGCCAGCAGCCGTGTAACGAACACCGGGGAGCTGTTTTTT. Translated, it gives CASSRVTNTGELFF.

The DNA for the CDR3 is TGTGCCAGCAGTTACGGACGGAAAGAAGAGACCCAGTACTTC. Amino acids: CASSYGRKEETQYF. The V call is TRBV6-5, the J call TRBJ2-5, with D unclear. Germline V CDR1 and CDR2: MNHEY, SVGAGI. This CDR3 region has 14 residues. V was trimmed by 2 bases and J by 3 bases, leaving 10 bases between them.

This clonotype has only a few counts. The chain recombines TRBV5-1 with TRBJ2-5, with D possibly being TRBD2 (5 bases). CDR1 and CDR2 (germline): SGHRS, YFSETQ. V was clipped by 4 bases and J by 3 bases, with 16 bases between them. The CDR3 totals 15 residues. Here the CDR3 reads CASSPLNGIKETQYF. CDR3 in DNA: TGCGCCAGCAGCCCGCTGAACGGGATCAAAGAGACCCAGTACTTC.

The CDR3 coding sequence is TGCAGCGTTGAAGAGGGTCTGGAGGAAAAAGAGACCCAGTACTTC. This codes for CSVEEGLEEKETQYF. The rearrangement joins TRBV29-1 to TRBJ2-5; tentatively, D is TRBD2 (5 bases). Germline CDR1 reads SQVTM; CDR2 reads ANQGSEA. Trimming left V 0 bases short and J 3 bases short, with 14 bases between. The CDR3 runs 15 residues. Using reference TRBV29-1 and TRBJ2-5 for the parts outside the CDR3, the full variable domain is SAVISQKPSRDICQRGTSLTIQCQVDSQVTMMFWYRQQPGQSLTLIATANQGSEATYESGFVIDKFPISRPNLTFSTLTVSNMSPEDSSIYLCSVEEGLEEKETQYFGPGTRLLVL.

This rearrangement joins TRBV7-9 to TRBJ2-3, with 9 positions matching TRBD1. CDR1 is SEHNR and CDR2 is FQNEAQ in the germline V gene (reference sequence). Trimming at V came to 8 bases and at J to 0 bases, leaving 9 bases not matched to a gene. This CDR3 is 16 amino acids long. CDR3: CASLRGQGHSTDTQYF. DNA for the CDR3: TGTGCCAGCCTCAGGGGACAGGGTCATAGCACAGATACGCAGTATTTT.

This clonotype was observed a few times. This chain uses TRBV25-1 with TRBJ1-6, with TRBD1 matching over 9 bases. The V gene end was trimmed by 3 bases and the J gene end by 5 bases; junction bases not matched to a gene: 8. Looked up from germline, CDR1 is MGHDK and CDR2 is SYGVNS. The CDR3 contains 17 residues. Written as DNA, the CDR3 is TGTGCCAGCAGTGAGGCCTACGGGACAGGGAATAATTCACCCCTCCACTTT. Protein product: CASSEAYGTGNNSPLHF.

Only a few counts were recorded for this clonotype. This chain connects TRBV24-1 to TRBJ2-1, with no clear D. This CDR3 spans 12 amino acids. Germline V lookup: CDR1 KGHDR, CDR2 SFDVKD. V lost 1 base and J lost 10, with 7 bases in between. This CDR3 is CATSDFKSEQFF. The DNA for the CDR3 is TGTGCCACCAGTGATTTCAAGAGCGAGCAGTTCTTC.

In the case of this clonotype: The junction shows a germline mismatch at one end, possibly a read error. The V gene is TRBV3-1, the J gene TRBJ1-1; 7 nucleotides line up with TRBD1. This CDR3 comprises 13 residues. The V gene's germline CDR1 is LGHDT and CDR2 YNNKEL (reference sequence). The CDR3, as DNA: TGTGCCAGCAGCCAAGTCTGGACAGGCGAAGTTTTCTTT. Amino acids: CASSQVWTGEVFF.

This clonotype has a handful of counts. The chain joins TRBV9 to TRBJ2-6; D remains ambiguous. The CDR3 is 15 residues long. The germline CDR1 and CDR2 sequences are SGDLS and YYNGEE. V was trimmed by 7 bases and J by 4 bases, leaving 15 bases between them. CDR3 nucleotide sequence: TGTGCCAGCCGAGACTCCTCGCAAGGGGCCAACGTCCTGACTTTC. Translation: CASRDSSQGANVLTF.

The chain has TRBV7-3 and TRBJ2-7; TRBD1 might be the D (5 bases). Between the trimmed V and J ends, which lost 4 bases and 6 bases, there was a span of 10 bases. There are 12 residues in the CDR3. Germline V CDR1 and CDR2: SGHTA, FQGTGA. The CDR3 here is CASSSGLGEQYF. CDR3 in DNA: TGTGCCAGCAGCTCAGGGTTGGGCGAGCAGTACTTC.